The 7 T cell receptor beta chains presented below share a single source sample, sequenced in a study of blood T cell repertoires in COVID-19. The data were produced by immunoSEQ multiplex PCR, yet TCRdb's version contains in-frame clones alone and is incomplete. Among about 76,000 clones, around 88% were seen once, and the ten largest hold around 7.9%. The sample taken for sequencing was peripheral blood. Receptors were obtained from a man younger than 45 with acute or convalescent COVID-19.

A single count supports this clone. The rearrangement uses TRBV29-1 and TRBJ2-5; 7 bases map to TRBD2. The CDR3 spans 16 residues. Germline-derived CDR1 and CDR2 are SQVTM and ANQGSEA. The V gene end was trimmed by 4 bases and the J gene end by 0 bases; junction bases not matched to a gene: 11. The CDR3 nucleotides read TGCAGCGTTGTCTTTATAGGTCTAGCGGACCAAGAGACCCAGTACTTC. Its protein is CSVVFIGLADQETQYF.

J is TRBJ2-1 and V is TRBV27; possibly TRBD2 for D (6 bases). The germline V gene has CDR1 MNHEY and CDR2 SMNVEV (reference sequence). V lost 4 bases and J lost 8, with 18 bases in between. The CDR3 extends over 15 amino acids. The CDR3 bases are TGTGCCAGCAGTTCGAACCTTGGCGGGAAAGATGAGCAGTTCTTC. Its translation: CASSSNLGGKDEQFF.

The V gene is TRBV7-2, the J gene TRBJ2-7, with D tentatively TRBD2 (6 bases). V dropped 2 bases and J dropped 4 bases, with 18 bases sitting between them. The CDR3 length is 16 residues. CDR1 is SGHTA and CDR2 is FQGNSA in the germline V gene. The CDR3 DNA reads TGTGCCAGCAGCTTAATAGCAACTAGCACCTCATACGAGCAGTACTTC. Its protein product is CASSLIATSTSYEQYF.

J is TRBJ2-2 and V is TRBV14; the match to TRBD2 covers 13 bases. The CDR3 consists of 17 residues. The V gene end was trimmed by 3 bases and the J gene end by 5 bases; junction bases not matched to a gene: 6. Per germline, CDR1 SGHDN and CDR2 FVKESK. The CDR3 nucleotides read TGTGCCAGCAGCCACCTAGGACTAGCGGGAGAAACCGGGGAGCTGTTTTTT. This translates into CASSHLGLAGETGELFF. The whole variable domain, filled in from reference TRBV14 and TRBJ2-2, reads EAGVTQFPSHSVIEKGQTVTLRCDPISGHDNLYWYRRVMGKEIKFLLHFVKESKQDESGMPNNRFLAERTGGTYSTLKVQPAELEDSGVYFCASSHLGLAGETGELFFGEGSRLTVL.

The chain couples TRBV28 to TRBJ2-5; 8 nucleotides match TRBD1. V lost 5 bases, J lost 3 bases, and 14 bases stayed unmatched. Germline V gene sequence: CDR1 MDHEN, CDR2 SYDVKM. The CDR3 runs to 17 residues. The CDR3 DNA reads as TGTGCCAGCAGTAGACGGACCTGGGACAGGCTGAAAGAGACCCAGTACTTC. This gives the protein CASSRRTWDRLKETQYF.

This clone was detected only once. CDR3 sequence: CASSAGLARQETQYF. CDR3 nucleotide sequence: TGTGCCAGCAGCGCGGGACTAGCGCGGCAAGAGACCCAGTACTTC. V is TRBV9 and J is TRBJ2-5; TRBD2 matches at 10 bases. Losses at the gene ends were 3 bases for V and 2 bases for J; bases not matched to a gene: 4. The CDR3 covers 15 residues. Germline CDR1 SGDLS, CDR2 YYNGEE.

The chain couples TRBV2 to TRBJ2-3, with 9 bases matching TRBD1. Germline assignment: CDR1 SNHLY and CDR2 FYNNEI. This CDR3 is built from 16 residues. The V gene end was trimmed by 4 bases and the J gene end by 1 base; junction bases not matched to a gene: 6. This chain's CDR3 is CASSGLGQGGTDTQYF. CDR3 nucleotide sequence: TGTGCCAGCAGTGGCCTGGGACAGGGTGGCACAGATACGCAGTATTTT.